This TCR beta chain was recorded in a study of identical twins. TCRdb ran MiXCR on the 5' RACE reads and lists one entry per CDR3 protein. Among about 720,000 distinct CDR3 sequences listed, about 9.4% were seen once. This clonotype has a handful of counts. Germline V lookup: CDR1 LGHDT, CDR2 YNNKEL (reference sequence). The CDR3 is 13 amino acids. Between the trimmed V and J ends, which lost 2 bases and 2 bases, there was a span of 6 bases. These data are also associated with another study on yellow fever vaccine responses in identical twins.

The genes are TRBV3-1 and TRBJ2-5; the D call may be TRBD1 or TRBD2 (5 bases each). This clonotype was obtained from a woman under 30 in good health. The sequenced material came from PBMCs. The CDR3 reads CASSQWGQETQYF. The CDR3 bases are TGTGCCAGCAGCCAATGGGGGCAAGAGACCCAGTACTTC.